The 26 T cell receptor beta chains reported below all come from one sample, sequenced in a study of blood T cell repertoires in COVID-19 (dated by TCRdb to the early 2020s). The library was made by the immunoSEQ multiplex PCR assay. What TCRdb holds here is the immuneACCESS table cut down to in-frame rearrangements. Part of the clones is not present; checked against another copy, under half of the missing clones reflect an unresolved V gene, and the others are unexplained. The sample contains roughly 160,000 clones, around 86% of them found a single time. The biggest ten clones account for 0.99% of the sample. Sequencing was performed on peripheral blood. The receptors stem from a man aged 18 to 30 with acute or convalescent COVID-19.

The chain is built from TRBV9 and TRBJ1-4, with 10 bases that match TRBD1. The CDR3 covers 14 residues. Germline V gene sequence: CDR1 SGDLS, CDR2 YYNGEE. V trimming: 3 bases; J trimming: 8 bases; junction bases outside the gene matches: 4. The CDR3 reads CASSADRGNEKLFF. The CDR3 nucleotides read TGTGCCAGCAGCGCGGACAGGGGGAACGAAAAACTGTTTTTT. The full variable domain, completed using reference TRBV9 and TRBJ1-4, is DSGVTQTPKHLITATGQRVTLRCSPRSGDLSVYWYQQSLDQGLQFLIQYYNGEERAKGNILERFSAQQFPDLHSELNLSSLELGDSALYFCASSADRGNEKLFFGSGTQLSVL.

This chain uses TRBV6-5 with TRBJ2-5; possible D gene TRBD2, 6 bases. V shed 3 bases and J shed 4 bases, with 15 bases lying between them. CDR1 MNHEY and CDR2 SVGAGI come from the germline V gene. CDR3 length: 15 residues. The CDR3 nucleotides are TGTGCCAGCAGTTATTTGACCGGGAGTGTAGAGACCCAGTACTTC. This encodes CASSYLTGSVETQYF.

The rearrangement links TRBV12-3 or TRBV12-4 to TRBJ2-1; 8 bases are a match to TRBD2. The ends lost 6 bases at V and 15 bases at J; junction bases unmatched: 10. The CDR3 totals 12 residues. CDR3 bases: TGTGCCAGCAGGAACATGCGGGGGGTCGGGTTCTTC. Residues: CASRNMRGVGFF.

The chain couples TRBV11-2 to TRBJ1-1, with 8 positions matching TRBD1. Unmatched junction bases numbered 8, after V lost 7 bases and J lost 1 base. Looked up from germline, CDR1 is SGHAT and CDR2 is FQNNGV. The CDR3 runs 15 residues. In DNA form, the CDR3 reads TGTGCCAGCACCATCTCGGGGACAGGGAACACTGAAGCTTTCTTT. Translation: CASTISGTGNTEAFF. The full variable domain, its missing parts supplied by reference TRBV11-2 and TRBJ1-1, is EAGVAQSPRYKIIEKRQSVAFWCNPISGHATLYWYQQILGQGPKLLIQFQNNGVVDDSQLPKDRFSAERLKGVDSTLKIQPAKLEDSAVYLCASTISGTGNTEAFFGQGTRLTVV.

In its sample, this clone was seen a few times. The chain joins TRBV4-1 to TRBJ1-5; D is undetermined. Germline V lookup: CDR1 MGHRA, CDR2 YSYEKL. The CDR3 is 15 amino acids. Trimming shortened V by 0 bases and J by 0 bases, and 6 bases separated the two germline ends. CDR3 DNA: TGCGCCAGCAGCCAAGATCGCAGTAGCAATCAGCCCCAGCATTTT. It specifies CASSQDRSSNQPQHF.

The chain carries TRBV5-1 and TRBJ1-1, with 7 bases matching TRBD1. Trimming cost V 0 bases and J 4 bases; bases outside gene matches: 6. This CDR3 region has 15 residues. Germline CDR1 SGHRS, CDR2 YFSETQ. The CDR3 DNA reads TGCGCCAGCAGCTTGGCCCCAGGGGGAGGCACTGAAGCTTTCTTT. Protein sequence: CASSLAPGGGTEAFF.

The chain combines TRBV30 with TRBJ1-2; 10 bases map to TRBD1. The CDR3 totals 14 residues. CDR1 and CDR2 (germline): GTSNPN, SVGIG (reference sequence). J lost 4 bases, V lost 5 bases, and 7 bases had no gene match. In DNA, the CDR3 is TGTGCCTGGGGGGGACAGGGGACTTCCTATGGCTACACCTTC. Translated, it gives CAWGGQGTSYGYTF.

The rearrangement links TRBV5-8 to TRBJ2-5, with a possible D match to TRBD2 (5 bases). Trimming removed 3 bases from V and 1 base from J, with 13 bases in between. Germline V gene lookup returns CDR1 SGHTS and CDR2 YDEGEE. This CDR3 spans 15 amino acids. The CDR3: CASSSRRLTQETQYF. CDR3 in DNA: TGTGCCAGCAGCTCTAGGAGACTAACCCAAGAGACCCAGTACTTC.

The rearrangement uses TRBV1 and TRBJ1-5; the tabulated D call, TRBD1, remains unverified against the DNA. TRBV1 is shown as a pseudogene. This CDR3 is built from 18 residues. CDR3 loop: CTSSQDDLRRGDCQPQHF. The CDR3 bases are TGCACCAGCAGCCAAGATGACCTCCGCAGGGGGGATTGTCAGCCCCAGCATTTT.

The chain is built from TRBV7-2 and TRBJ1-2, with TRBD1 as a possible D gene (5 bases). V lost 6 bases to trimming and J lost 7 bases, with 15 bases between them. Per germline, CDR1 SGHTA and CDR2 FQGNSA. The CDR3 contains 13 residues. The CDR3 sequence is CASSPMGLGGYTF. The DNA of the CDR3 is TGTGCCAGCAGTCCCATGGGGCTGGGTGGCTACACCTTC.

The chain couples TRBV3-1 (or the pseudogene TRBV3-2) to TRBJ1-1; D call uncertain. This CDR3 contains 12 residues. CDR1 LGHDT and CDR2 YNNKEL come from the germline V gene (reference sequence). V was shortened by 2 bases and J by 6 bases, with 7 bases between the two germline ends. CDR3: CASSQHGPEAFF. The CDR3 nucleotides read TGTGCCAGCAGCCAACATGGGCCTGAAGCTTTCTTT.

This sequence joins TRBV5-6 and TRBJ1-1, with D tentatively TRBD1 (6 bases). The V end was cut by 5 bases, the J end by 11 bases, with 22 bases between. This CDR3 is 14 amino acids long. Germline CDR1 is SGHDT and CDR2 is YYEEEE. The CDR3 loop is CASRQADRQLGAFF. CDR3 coding DNA: TGTGCCAGCAGACAAGCCGACAGGCAGTTAGGGGCTTTCTTT.

The V gene is TRBV2, the J gene TRBJ2-7, with 7 bases aligning to TRBD1. The CDR3 has 12 residues. In germline, CDR1 is SNHLY, CDR2 FYNNEI. The ends lost 4 bases at V and 4 bases at J; junction bases unmatched: 1. The CDR3 nucleotides read TGTGCCAGCAGTGGGGACAGTTACGAGCAGTACGTC. Its protein is CASSGDSYEQYV.

The chain carries TRBV14 and TRBJ1-1; D is unclear. Germline lookup yields CDR1 SGHDN and CDR2 FVKESK. The ends were cut back, 4 bases at V and 1 base at J, with 13 bases in the middle. The CDR3 spans 15 residues. The CDR3 nucleotides read TGTGCCAGCAGCCCACTTGGGCATCAGAACACTGAAGCTTTCTTT. Translated: CASSPLGHQNTEAFF.

V and J are TRBV6-4 and TRBJ2-7, with 9 bases identical to TRBD1. The trim removed 6 bases at V and 0 bases at J, leaving 3 bases unmatched. Germline V gene data show CDR1 as MRHNA and CDR2 as SNTAGT. The CDR3 length is 14 residues. CDR3: CASRGTGSSYEQYV. Here the CDR3 DNA reads TGTGCCAGCAGGGGGACAGGGAGCTCCTACGAGCAGTACGTC.

The V and J genes are TRBV7-9 and TRBJ1-2; no definite D call. Per the germline V gene, CDR1 is SEHNR and CDR2 is FQNEAQ (reference sequence). V was cut by 2 bases and J by 4 bases, with 8 bases left in between. This CDR3 region has 13 residues. CDR3 nucleotides: TGTGCCAGCAGCTTATCAGGAACCTATGGCTACACCTTC. Translation: CASSLSGTYGYTF. Full variable domain (missing parts from reference TRBV7-9 and TRBJ1-2): DTGVSQNPRHKITKRGQNVTFRCDPISEHNRLYWYRQTLGQGPEFLTYFQNEAQLEKSRLLSDRFSAERPKGSFSTLEIQRTEQGDSAMYLCASSLSGTYGYTFGSGTRLTVV.

A single count supports this clone. DNA of the CDR3: TGTGCCAGCAGTTACTCGCAGAATCAGCCCCAGCATTTT. It encodes CASSYSQNQPQHF. The chain is built from TRBV6-5 and TRBJ1-5; unclear D gene. The germline CDR1 and CDR2 sequences are MNHEY and SVGAGI. V lost 0 bases and J lost 4, with 4 bases in between. The CDR3 runs to 13 residues.

The CDR3 protein is CASSEGTTFNEQFF. The CDR3, as DNA: TGCGCCAGCAGTGAAGGGACTACCTTCAATGAGCAGTTCTTC. The chain links TRBV10-1 to TRBJ2-1, with 7 bases identical to TRBD2. This CDR3 spans 14 amino acids. The ends lost 3 bases at V and 6 bases at J; junction bases unmatched: 5. Germline CDR1 and CDR2: WNHNN and SYGVQD (reference sequence).

The rearrangement joins TRBV6-5 to TRBJ1-1, with 8 nucleotides matching TRBD1. This CDR3 comprises 13 residues. Germline assignment: CDR1 MNHEY and CDR2 SVGAGI. Trimming cost V 4 bases and J 5 bases; bases outside gene matches: 3. CDR3 loop: CASSFTGGTEAFF. The CDR3 nucleotides read TGTGCCAGCAGTTTTACAGGGGGAACTGAAGCTTTCTTT.

The chain joins TRBV18 to TRBJ1-3; possibly TRBD1 for D (5 bases). Germline lookup yields CDR1 KGHSH and CDR2 LQKENI. Trimming stripped 3 bases from V and 0 bases from J, with 9 bases between. The CDR3 runs 15 residues. The CDR3 coding sequence is TGTGCCAGCTCACCGGGACTACACTCTGGAAACACCATATATTTT. This sequence encodes CASSPGLHSGNTIYF.

V and J are TRBV30 and TRBJ2-7; maybe TRBD2 (6 bases). The CDR3 length is 14 residues. Trimming shortened V by 4 bases and J by 1 base, and 14 bases separated the two germline ends. Germline V CDR1 and CDR2: GTSNPN, SVGIG (reference sequence). CDR3 bases: TGTGCCTGGAACCTGCCGGGGGAGTCCTACGAGCAGTACTTC. It encodes CAWNLPGESYEQYF.

This clone was seen only once. The chain employs TRBV7-2 and TRBJ1-2; the D gene is possibly TRBD1 (6 bases). Deletions cut 3 bases from V and 4 bases from J, with 15 bases between. Germline lookup yields CDR1 SGHTA and CDR2 FQGNSA. The CDR3 loop spans 15 amino acids. The CDR3 nucleotides are TGTGCCAGCAGCTTGATAGGCAGGGGCCTCTATGGCTACACCTTC. Translating it yields CASSLIGRGLYGYTF.

The V gene is TRBV7-7, the J gene TRBJ2-1; the match to TRBD2 covers 14 bases. There are 18 residues in the CDR3. V lost 5 bases, J lost 3 bases, and 9 bases stayed unmatched. Germline CDR1 SSHAT, CDR2 FNYEAQ (reference sequence). CDR3 region: CASSPGLAGGPFYNEQFF. The CDR3 region has the DNA TGTGCCAGCAGCCCAGGACTAGCGGGGGGCCCGTTCTACAATGAGCAGTTCTTC.

V and J are TRBV9 and TRBJ2-5; possible D gene TRBD2, 6 bases. The CDR3 is 15 residues long. Trimming pared 4 bases from V and 1 base from J, leaving 14 bases between. Germline values: CDR1 SGDLS, CDR2 YYNGEE. The CDR3: CASSPSAGRQETQYF. The CDR3 DNA sequence: TGTGCCAGCAGCCCCTCGGCGGGGCGCCAAGAGACCCAGTACTTC.

This chain joins TRBV30 and TRBJ1-2, with D perhaps TRBD1 (5 bases). The V end was cut by 2 bases, the J end by 10 bases, with 11 bases between. The CDR3 length is 11 residues. Per the germline V gene, CDR1 is GTSNPN and CDR2 is SVGIG (reference sequence). The CDR3 spells CAWSPGFHYTF. The CDR3 nucleotides read TGTGCCTGGAGTCCAGGGTTTCACTACACCTTC. Filled out from reference TRBV30 and TRBJ1-2, the complete variable domain reads SQTIHQWPATLVQPVGSPLSLECTVEGTSNPNLYWYRQAAGRGLQLLFYSVGIGQISSEVPQNLSASRPQDRQFILSSKKLLLSDSGFYLCAWSPGFHYTFGSGTRLTVV.

The rearrangement links TRBV23-1 to TRBJ1-1; D gene ambiguous. TRBV23-1 is an open reading frame whose function is uncertain. Trimming removed 7 bases from V and 1 base from J, with 7 bases in between. This CDR3 spans 12 amino acids. CDR3 residues: CASMWRNTEAFF. The CDR3 bases are TGCGCCAGCATGTGGAGGAACACTGAAGCTTTCTTT.